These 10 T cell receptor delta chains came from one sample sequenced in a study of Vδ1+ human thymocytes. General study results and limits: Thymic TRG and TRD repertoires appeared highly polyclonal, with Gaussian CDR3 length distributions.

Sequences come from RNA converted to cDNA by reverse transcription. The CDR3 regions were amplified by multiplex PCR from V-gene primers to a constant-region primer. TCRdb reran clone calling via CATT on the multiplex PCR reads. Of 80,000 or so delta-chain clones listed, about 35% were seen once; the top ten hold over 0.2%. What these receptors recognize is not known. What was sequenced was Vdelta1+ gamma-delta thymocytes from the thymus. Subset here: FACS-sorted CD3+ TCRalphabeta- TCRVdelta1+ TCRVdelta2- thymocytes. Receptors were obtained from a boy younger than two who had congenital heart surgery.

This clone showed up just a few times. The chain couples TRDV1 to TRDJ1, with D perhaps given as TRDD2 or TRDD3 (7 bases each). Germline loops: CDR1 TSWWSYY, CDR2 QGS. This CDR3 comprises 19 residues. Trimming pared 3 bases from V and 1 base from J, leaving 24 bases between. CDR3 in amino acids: CALGDPAFLAWGTTDKLIF. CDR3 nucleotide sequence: TGTGCTCTTGGGGATCCGGCCTTCCTCGCTTGGGGGACCACCGATAAACTCATCTTT.

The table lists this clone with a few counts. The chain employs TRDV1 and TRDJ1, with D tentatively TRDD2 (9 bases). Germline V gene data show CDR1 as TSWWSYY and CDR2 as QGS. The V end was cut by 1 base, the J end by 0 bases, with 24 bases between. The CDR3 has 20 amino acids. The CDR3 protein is CALGEPTFLLGAPYTDKLIF. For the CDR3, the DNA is TGTGCTCTTGGGGAACCGACCTTCCTACTGGGGGCTCCGTACACCGATAAACTCATCTTT.

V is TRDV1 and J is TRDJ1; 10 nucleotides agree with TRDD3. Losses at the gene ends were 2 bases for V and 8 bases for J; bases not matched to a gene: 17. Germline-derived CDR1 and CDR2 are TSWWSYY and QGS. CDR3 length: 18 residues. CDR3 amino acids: CALGEKFLGYGGGYKLIF. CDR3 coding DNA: TGTGCTCTTGGGGAAAAATTCCTAGGCTATGGTGGGGGATACAAACTCATCTTT.

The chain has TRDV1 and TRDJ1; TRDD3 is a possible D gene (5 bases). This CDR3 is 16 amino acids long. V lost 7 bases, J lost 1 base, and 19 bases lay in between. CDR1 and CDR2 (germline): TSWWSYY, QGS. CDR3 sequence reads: CALAHHRGDTTDKLIF. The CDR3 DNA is TGTGCTCTTGCCCATCATCGTGGGGACACCACCGATAAACTCATCTTT.

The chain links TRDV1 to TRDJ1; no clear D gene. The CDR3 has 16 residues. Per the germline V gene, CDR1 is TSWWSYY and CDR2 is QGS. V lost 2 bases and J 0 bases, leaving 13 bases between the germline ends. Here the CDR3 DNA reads TGTGCTCTTGGGGAAGTAACTCCCGAGTACACCGATAAACTCATCTTT. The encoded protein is CALGEVTPEYTDKLIF.

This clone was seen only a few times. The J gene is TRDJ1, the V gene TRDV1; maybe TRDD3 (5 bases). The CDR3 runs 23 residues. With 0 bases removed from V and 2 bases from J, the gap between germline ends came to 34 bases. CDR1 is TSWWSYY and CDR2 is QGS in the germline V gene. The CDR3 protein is CALGELEVFTRDGYYRWTDKLIF. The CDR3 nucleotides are TGTGCTCTTGGGGAACTAGAAGTCTTTACGCGGGATGGATATTACCGGTGGACCGATAAACTCATCTTT.

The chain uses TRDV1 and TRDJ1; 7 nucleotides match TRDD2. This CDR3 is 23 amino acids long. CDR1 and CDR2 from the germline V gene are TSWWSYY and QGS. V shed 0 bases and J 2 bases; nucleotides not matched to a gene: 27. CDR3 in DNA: TGTGCTCTTGGGGAACTTGTTCTGCCTTCCTCACGACGCGTACTGGAGGGGACCGATAAACTCATCTTT. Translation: CALGELVLPSSRRVLEGTDKLIF.

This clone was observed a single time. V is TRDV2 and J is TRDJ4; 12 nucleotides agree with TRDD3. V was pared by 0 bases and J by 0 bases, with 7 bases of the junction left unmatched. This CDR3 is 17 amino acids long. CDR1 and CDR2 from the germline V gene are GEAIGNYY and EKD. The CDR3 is CACDTRTGGYPARPLIF. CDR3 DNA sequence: TGTGCCTGTGACACCCGTACTGGGGGATACCCAGCCAGACCCCTGATCTTT.

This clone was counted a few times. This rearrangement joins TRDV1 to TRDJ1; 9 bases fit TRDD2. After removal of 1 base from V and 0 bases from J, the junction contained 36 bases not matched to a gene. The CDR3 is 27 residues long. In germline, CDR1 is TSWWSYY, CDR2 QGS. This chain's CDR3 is CALGERHVRSPGLPTFMGGQYTDKLIF. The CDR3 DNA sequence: TGTGCTCTTGGGGAACGCCACGTAAGGAGCCCTGGCCTTCCTACGTTTATGGGGGGTCAGTACACCGATAAACTCATCTTT.

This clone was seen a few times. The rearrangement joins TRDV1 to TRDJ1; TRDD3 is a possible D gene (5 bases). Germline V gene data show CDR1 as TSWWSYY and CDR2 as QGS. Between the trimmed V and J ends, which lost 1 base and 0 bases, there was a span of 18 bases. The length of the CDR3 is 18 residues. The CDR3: CALGEPGGDTEYTDKLIF. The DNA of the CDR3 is TGTGCTCTTGGGGAACCCGGTGGTGATACCGAGTACACCGATAAACTCATCTTT.